This T cell receptor (beta chain) originates from a study of cytotoxic CD8 clonotypes in ibrutinib-treated CLL. TCRdb's table, derived via immunoSEQ multiplex PCR, lists solely in-frame clones and lacks some. This table holds fewer than 40,000 clones, 65% to 70% found once. With cryopreserved PBMCs as the source, roughly 2 micrograms of genomic DNA went to TCR beta libraries. This CDR3 region has 16 residues. V lost 4 bases to trimming and J lost 1 base; unmatched junction nucleotides: 8. Per germline, CDR1 WNHNN and CDR2 SYGVQD (reference sequence). This clone turned up a few times. This sequence joins TRBV10-1 and TRBJ2-3; 7 bases fit TRBD2. The receptor's source is a human donor with chronic lymphocytic leukemia. Here the sequenced sample was PBMCs, taken at disease progression, from a patient treated with ibrutinib. CDR3 region: CASSVLTSAGTDTQYF. The CDR3 DNA reads TGCGCCAGCAGTGTGCTAACTAGCGCCGGCACAGATACGCAGTATTTT.